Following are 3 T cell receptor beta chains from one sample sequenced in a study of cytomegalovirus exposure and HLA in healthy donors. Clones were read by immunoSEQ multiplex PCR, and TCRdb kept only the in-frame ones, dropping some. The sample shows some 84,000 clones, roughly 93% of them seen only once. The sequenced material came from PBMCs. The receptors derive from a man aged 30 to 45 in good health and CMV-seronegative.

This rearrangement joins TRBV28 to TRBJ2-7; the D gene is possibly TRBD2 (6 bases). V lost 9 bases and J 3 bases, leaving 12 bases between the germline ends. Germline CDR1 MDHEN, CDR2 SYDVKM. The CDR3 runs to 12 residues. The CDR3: CASTGGGYEQYF. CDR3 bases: TGTGCCAGTACCGGGGGAGGCTACGAGCAGTACTTC.

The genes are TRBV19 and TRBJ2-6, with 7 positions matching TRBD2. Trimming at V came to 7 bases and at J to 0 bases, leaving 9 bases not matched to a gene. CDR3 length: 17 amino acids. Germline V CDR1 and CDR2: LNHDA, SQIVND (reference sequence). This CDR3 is CASNSGRALSGANVLTF. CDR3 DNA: TGTGCCAGTAATTCGGGGAGGGCTCTCTCTGGGGCCAACGTCCTGACTTTC.

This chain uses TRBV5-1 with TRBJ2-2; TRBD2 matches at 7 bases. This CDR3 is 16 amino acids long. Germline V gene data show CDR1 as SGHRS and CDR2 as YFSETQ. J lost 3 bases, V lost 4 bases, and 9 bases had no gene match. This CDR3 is CASSLAGTTDTGELFF. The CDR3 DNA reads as TGCGCCAGCAGCCTCGCCGGGACTACGGACACCGGGGAGCTGTTTTTT.